This T cell receptor (beta chain) was sequenced for a study of blood T cell repertoires in COVID-19 (dated by TCRdb to between 2020 and 2021). As for the study more broadly: Samples from collaborators originated in the United States, Italy and Spain and spanned both the acute and convalescent phases of COVID-19. The prospective study material was composed of cDNA or gDNA derived from T cells, B-cell-depleted T cells, or PBMCs. The dataset comprised deeply sampled blood TCRbeta repertoires from subjects exposed to, actively infected with, or recovered from COVID-19. The repertoires were released in a freely available public database intended as a resource for research on the immune response to SARS-CoV-2. Samples were obtained from the ongoing ImmuneRACE study (first 160 participants) and from 1,254 subjects provided by 6 global collaborators. Sample metadata almost always included a de-identified subject ID, COVID-19 status, age in years and sex. Where HLA class I and class II types were available, the types were taken from metadata supplied by the sample provider, not from assay-based typing. The paper's findings and limits, for the study overall: How much clinical and demographic metadata was included differed by source and by participant, and the metadata was provided uncurated.

One collaborating source in Seattle enrolled patients during active infection and followed them longitudinally through the course of disease. Collaborating institutions collected whole blood in K2EDTA tubes following their own protocols. Collaborator samples were shipped for TCRbeta analysis as frozen whole blood, isolated PBMCs, or DNA extracted from either sample type. As to this clone: The clone's antigen remains unknown. No base-level quality is on record; no much larger clone is a single base apart.

TCRbeta CDR3 regions were amplified from genomic DNA using the immunoSEQ Assay, a bias-controlled multiplex PCR. Under the source paper's analysis protocol: Within the assay, amplification of reference gene primers was used to estimate how many nucleated cells each sample contained. Sequence reads were collapsed and filtered to measure the absolute abundance of every unique TCRbeta CDR3 rearrangement. For each sample, productive Simpson clonality was calculated as the square root of Simpson's diversity index across productive rearrangements. What TCRdb holds here is the immuneACCESS table cut down to in-frame rearrangements. Part of the clones is not present; checked against another copy, under half of the missing clones reflect an unresolved V gene, and the others are unexplained. V and J calls and clone size are copied from that table; D and trimming were computed from the DNA. Counted in this sample were about 230,000 clones; just over 85% of them appeared once. The top ten clonotypes cover around a tenth of the sample.

The sample comprised peripheral blood. This sequence originates from a man aged 45 to 65 with COVID-19, enrolled during active disease.

The sequenced DNA is TGTGCCAGCAGCCACACAATAGGACAGGGGAGGGAGCTGTTTTTT. Its product reads: CASSHTIGQGRELFF. The sequence links TRBV7-9 to TRBJ2-2, with 9 central nucleotides matching TRBD1. From the cysteine up to the phenylalanine, the CDR3 has a length of 15 residues. The DNA shown is the 45-base CDR3, in frame from base 1. After removal of 5 bases from V and 9 bases from J, the junction retains 10 bases not matched to a gene. Taken from the germline V gene (reference sequence), the CDR1 and CDR2 loops are SEHNR and FQNEAQ.